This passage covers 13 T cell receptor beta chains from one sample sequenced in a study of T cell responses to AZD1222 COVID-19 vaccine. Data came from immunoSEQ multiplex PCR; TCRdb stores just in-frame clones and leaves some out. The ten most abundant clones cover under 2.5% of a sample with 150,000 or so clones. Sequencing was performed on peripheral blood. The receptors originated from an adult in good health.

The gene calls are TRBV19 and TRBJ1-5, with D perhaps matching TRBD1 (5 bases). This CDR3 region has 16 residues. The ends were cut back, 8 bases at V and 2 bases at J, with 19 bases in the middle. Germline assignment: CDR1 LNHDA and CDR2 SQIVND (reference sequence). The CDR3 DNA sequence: TGTGCCAGTTCCCAGGGTCGGCGGTATGGCAATCAGCCCCAGCATTTT. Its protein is CASSQGRRYGNQPQHF. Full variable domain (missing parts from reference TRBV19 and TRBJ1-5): DGGITQSPKYLFRKEGQNVTLSCEQNLNHDAMYWYRQDPGQGLRLIYYSQIVNDFQKGDIAEGYSVSREKKESFPLTVTSAQKNPTAFYLCASSQGRRYGNQPQHFGDGTRLSIL.

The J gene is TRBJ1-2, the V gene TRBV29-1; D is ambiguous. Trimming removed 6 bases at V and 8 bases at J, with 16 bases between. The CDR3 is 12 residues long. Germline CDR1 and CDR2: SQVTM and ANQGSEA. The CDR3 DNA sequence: TGCAGCGTCCAGCCAAGGACGGCCGGCTACACCTTC. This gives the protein CSVQPRTAGYTF.

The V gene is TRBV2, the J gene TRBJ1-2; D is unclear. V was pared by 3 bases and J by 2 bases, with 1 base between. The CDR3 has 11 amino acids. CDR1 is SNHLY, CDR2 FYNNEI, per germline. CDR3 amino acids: CASSDNYGYTF. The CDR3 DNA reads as TGTGCCAGCAGTGACAACTATGGCTACACCTTC.

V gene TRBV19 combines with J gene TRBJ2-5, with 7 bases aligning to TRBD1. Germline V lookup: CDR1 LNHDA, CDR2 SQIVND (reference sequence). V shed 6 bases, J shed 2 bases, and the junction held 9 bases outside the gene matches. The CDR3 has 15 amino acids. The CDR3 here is CASRQQGIGQETQYF. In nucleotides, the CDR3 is TGTGCCAGTAGACAACAGGGGATCGGGCAAGAGACCCAGTACTTC.

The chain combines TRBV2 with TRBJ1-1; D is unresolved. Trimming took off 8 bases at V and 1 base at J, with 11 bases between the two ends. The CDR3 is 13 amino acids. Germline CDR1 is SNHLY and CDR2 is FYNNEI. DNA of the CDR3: TGTGCCAGCGTCGTGTTGGGGAACACTGAAGCTTTCTTT. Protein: CASVVLGNTEAFF.

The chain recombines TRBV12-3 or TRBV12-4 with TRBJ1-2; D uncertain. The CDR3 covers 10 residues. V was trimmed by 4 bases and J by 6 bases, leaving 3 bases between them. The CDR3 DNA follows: TGTGCCAGCAGTTGGAATGGCTACACCTTC. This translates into CASSWNGYTF.

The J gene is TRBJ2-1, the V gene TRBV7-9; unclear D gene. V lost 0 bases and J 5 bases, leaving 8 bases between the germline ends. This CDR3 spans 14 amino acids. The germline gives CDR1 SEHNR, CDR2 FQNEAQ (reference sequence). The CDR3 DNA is TGTGCCAGCAGCTTAGCCGGCCAAAACAATGAGCAGTTCTTC. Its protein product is CASSLAGQNNEQFF.

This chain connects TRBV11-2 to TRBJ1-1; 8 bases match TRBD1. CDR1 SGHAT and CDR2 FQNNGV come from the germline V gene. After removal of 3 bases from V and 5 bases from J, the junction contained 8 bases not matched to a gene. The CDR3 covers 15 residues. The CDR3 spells CASSFPGGRGTEAFF. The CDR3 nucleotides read TGTGCCAGCAGCTTTCCAGGGGGCAGGGGAACTGAAGCTTTCTTT.

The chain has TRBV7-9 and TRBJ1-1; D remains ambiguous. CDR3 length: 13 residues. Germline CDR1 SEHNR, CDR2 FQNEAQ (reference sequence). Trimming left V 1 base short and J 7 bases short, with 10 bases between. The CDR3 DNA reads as TGTGCCAGCAGCTTAGTCAGCCGGAGTGAAGCTTTCTTT. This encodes CASSLVSRSEAFF.

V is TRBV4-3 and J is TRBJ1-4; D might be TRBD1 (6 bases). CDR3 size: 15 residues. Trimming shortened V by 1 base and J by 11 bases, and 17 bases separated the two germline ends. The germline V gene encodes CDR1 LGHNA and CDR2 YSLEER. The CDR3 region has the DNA TGCGCCAGCAGCCAAGCCTTACAGGGAGGATTGAAACTGTTTTTT. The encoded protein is CASSQALQGGLKLFF.

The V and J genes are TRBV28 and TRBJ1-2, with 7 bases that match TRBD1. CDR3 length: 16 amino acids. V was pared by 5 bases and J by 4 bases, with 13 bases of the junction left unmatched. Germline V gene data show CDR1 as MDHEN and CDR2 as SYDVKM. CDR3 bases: TGTGCCAGCAGTCCCCCGGGAGGGGGCTACAGCTATGGCTACACCTTC. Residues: CASSPPGGGYSYGYTF.

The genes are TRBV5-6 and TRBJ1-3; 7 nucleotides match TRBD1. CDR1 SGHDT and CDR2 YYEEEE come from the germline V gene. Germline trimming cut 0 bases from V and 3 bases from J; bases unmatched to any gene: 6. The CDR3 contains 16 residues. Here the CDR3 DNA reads TGTGCCAGCAGCTTGGGACAGGGAGTTAGTGGAAACACCATATATTTT. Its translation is CASSLGQGVSGNTIYF.

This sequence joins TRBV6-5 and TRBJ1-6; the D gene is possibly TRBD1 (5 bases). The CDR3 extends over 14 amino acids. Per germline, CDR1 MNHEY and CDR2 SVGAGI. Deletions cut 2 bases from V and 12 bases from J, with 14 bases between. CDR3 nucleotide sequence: TGTGCCAGCAGTTACCGGACAACTATGGGACCCCTCCACTTT. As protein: CASSYRTTMGPLHF.